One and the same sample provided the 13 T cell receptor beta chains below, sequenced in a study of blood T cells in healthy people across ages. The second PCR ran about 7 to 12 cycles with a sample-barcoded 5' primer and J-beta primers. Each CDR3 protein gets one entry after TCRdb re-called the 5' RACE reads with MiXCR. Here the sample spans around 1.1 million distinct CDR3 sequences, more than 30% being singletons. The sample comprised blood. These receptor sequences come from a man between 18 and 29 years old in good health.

The CDR3 nucleotides are TGTGCCAGCAGTCCAGGACAGGGGAAGACCGGGGAGCTGTTTTTT. It yields the protein CASSPGQGKTGELFF. This sequence joins TRBV27 and TRBJ2-2; 9 nucleotides match TRBD1. The CDR3 sequence is 15 residues long. The junction had 6 bases not matched to a gene; V was cut back by 5 bases and J by 5 bases. Germline CDR1 is MNHEY and CDR2 is SMNVEV (reference sequence).

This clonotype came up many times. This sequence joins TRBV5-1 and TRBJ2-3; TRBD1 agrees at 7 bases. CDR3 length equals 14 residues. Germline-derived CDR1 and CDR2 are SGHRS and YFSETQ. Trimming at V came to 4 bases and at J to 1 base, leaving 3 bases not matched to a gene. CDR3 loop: CASSNDRGTDTQYF. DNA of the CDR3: TGCGCCAGCAGCAACGACAGGGGCACAGATACGCAGTATTTT.

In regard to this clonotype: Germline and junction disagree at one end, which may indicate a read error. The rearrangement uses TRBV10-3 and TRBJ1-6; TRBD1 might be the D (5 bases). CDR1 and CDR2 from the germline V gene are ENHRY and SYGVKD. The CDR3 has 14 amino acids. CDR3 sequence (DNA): TGCGCCATCAGGACCGACAGCGATAATTCACCCCTCCACTTT. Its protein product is CAIRTDSDNSPLHF.

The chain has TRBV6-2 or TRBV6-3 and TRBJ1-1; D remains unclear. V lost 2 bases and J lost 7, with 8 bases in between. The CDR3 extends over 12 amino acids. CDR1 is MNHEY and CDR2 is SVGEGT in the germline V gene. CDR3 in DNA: TGTGCCAGCAGTTACGGTCTTAGTGAAGCTTTCTTT. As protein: CASSYGLSEAFF.

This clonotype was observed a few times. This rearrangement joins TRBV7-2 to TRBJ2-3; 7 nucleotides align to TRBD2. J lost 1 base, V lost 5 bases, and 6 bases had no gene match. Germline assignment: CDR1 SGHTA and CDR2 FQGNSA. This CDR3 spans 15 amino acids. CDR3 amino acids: CASSPSTSRTDTQYF. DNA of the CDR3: TGTGCCAGCAGCCCCTCGACTAGCCGCACAGATACGCAGTATTTT.

The CDR3 DNA follows: TGTGCCAGCACCCCGACAGAGAACTATGGCTACACCTTC. Its protein product is CASTPTENYGYTF. The chain couples TRBV9 to TRBJ1-2; D is perhaps TRBD1 (5 bases). CDR1 and CDR2 from the germline V gene are SGDLS and YYNGEE. The CDR3 has 13 amino acids. Trimming removed 6 bases from V and 2 bases from J, with 11 bases in between.

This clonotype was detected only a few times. CDR3 sequence: CASSLVGGRTFSYEQYF. The CDR3 nucleotides read TGTGCCAGCAGCTTAGTGGGAGGACGGACCTTCTCCTACGAGCAGTACTTC. The V and J genes are TRBV7-2 and TRBJ2-7, with D possibly being TRBD2 (6 bases). Germline lookup yields CDR1 SGHTA and CDR2 FQGNSA. Trimming left V 1 base short and J 0 bases short, with 16 bases between. This CDR3 is built from 17 residues.

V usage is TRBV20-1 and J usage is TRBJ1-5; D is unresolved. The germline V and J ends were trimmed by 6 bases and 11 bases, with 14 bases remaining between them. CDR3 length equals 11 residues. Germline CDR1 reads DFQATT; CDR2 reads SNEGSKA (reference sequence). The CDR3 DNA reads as TGCAGTGCGGGTGCACCCGAGGCCCAGCATTTT. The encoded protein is CSAGAPEAQHF.

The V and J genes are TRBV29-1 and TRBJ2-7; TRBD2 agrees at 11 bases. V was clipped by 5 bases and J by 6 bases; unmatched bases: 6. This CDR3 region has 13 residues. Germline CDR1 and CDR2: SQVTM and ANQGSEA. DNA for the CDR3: TGCAGCGTTCTAGCGGGGGGAGCCGGCGAGCAGTACTTC. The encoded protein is CSVLAGGAGEQYF.

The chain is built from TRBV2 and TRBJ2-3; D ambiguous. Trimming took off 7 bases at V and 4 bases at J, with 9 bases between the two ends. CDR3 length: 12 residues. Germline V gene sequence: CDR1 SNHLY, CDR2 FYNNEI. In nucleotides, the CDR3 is TGTGCCAGCATCCTCCGGGCAGATACGCAGTATTTT. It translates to CASILRADTQYF. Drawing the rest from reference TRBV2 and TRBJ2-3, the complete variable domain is EPEVTQTPSHQVTQMGQEVILRCVPISNHLYFYWYRQILGQKVEFLVSFYNNEISEKSEIFDDQFSVERPDGSNFTLKIRSTKLEDSAMYFCASILRADTQYFGPGTRLTVL.

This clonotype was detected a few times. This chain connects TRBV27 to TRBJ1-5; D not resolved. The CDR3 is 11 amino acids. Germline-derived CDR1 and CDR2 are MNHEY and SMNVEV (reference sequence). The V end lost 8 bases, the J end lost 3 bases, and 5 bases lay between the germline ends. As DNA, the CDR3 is TGTGCCAGCGGCTTCAATCAGCCCCAGCATTTT. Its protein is CASGFNQPQHF.

CDR3 sequence reads: CSAIRDNNQPQHF. CDR3 coding DNA: TGCAGTGCAATCCGGGACAACAATCAGCCCCAGCATTTT. The J gene is TRBJ1-5, the V gene TRBV20-1; D perhaps matches TRBD1 (6 bases). The ends were cut back, 6 bases at V and 3 bases at J, with 12 bases in the middle. The CDR3 consists of 13 residues. Germline CDR1 is DFQATT and CDR2 is SNEGSKA (reference sequence).

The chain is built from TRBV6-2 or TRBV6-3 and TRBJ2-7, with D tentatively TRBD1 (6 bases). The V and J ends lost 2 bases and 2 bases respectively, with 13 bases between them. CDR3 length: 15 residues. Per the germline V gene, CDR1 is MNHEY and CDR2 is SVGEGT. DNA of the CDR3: TGTGCCAGCAGTTACCGCCGGGACACCCCCTACGAGCAGTACTTC. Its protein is CASSYRRDTPYEQYF.